This entry is about one TCR beta chain. Its antigen is unknown. No base qualities exist here, and no much larger clone lies one base off it. V is trimmed back by 5 bases and J by 3 bases, and the junction contains 3 bases that no gene match accounts for. The CDR3 starts with the cysteine, ends with the phenylalanine, and has 14 residues. The CDR3 DNA has 42 bases and is translated from base 1. The germline V gene (reference sequence) specifies LNHNV as CDR1 and YYDKDF as CDR2. This sample was included in a study of shared clonotypes between healthy human individuals (TCRdb year 2020). For the study in its entirety: The cohort included three men and a couple of women between 18 and 49 years of age. Each donor's leukapheresis produced roughly between roughly 0.85 and 9.5 billion PBMCs. The study deeply sequenced blood TCR repertoires of several healthy adults to estimate repertoire size and the extent of clonotype sharing between individuals. Per donor, three plates each were used for CD4 naive and CD4 memory, two for CD8 naive, and one for CD8 memory. To increase sequencing depth and limit assay-specific biases, different laboratories used diverse techniques to prepare libraries and sequence TCR repertoires. Study-wide conclusions, independent of this receptor: Because the study included a small number of donors, the genetic and exposure-history diversity represented was limited. Clonotypes shared by all four sorted-subset donors showed higher generation probabilities than non-shared clonotypes. Estimated clonotype richness was generally larger for naive than for memory subsets. Even with the large sequencing depth, rarefaction of the sorted-subset datasets indicated that sequencing was incomplete. Sampling was limited to blood, and TCR repertoires in tissue likely differ from TCR repertoires in blood. When a few donors were compared, the shared fraction of clonotypes was 5% to 6.5% for naive CD4, approximately 3.5% for naive CD8, more than 2% for memory CD4, and 0.4% for memory CD8. Based on pairwise subsampling, the degree of clonotype sharing among donors was expected to be affected by sequencing depth.

CD8 naive samples were CD45RO-negative cells positively selected for CCR7, giving a CD45RA+CCR7+ population that excluded TemRA cells. Donors were healthy HIV-negative adults with no recently reported acute infections or vaccinations. Only Caucasian adults living in Nashville, Tennessee, USA were represented among the donors. Blood was obtained by leukapheresis, after which PBMCs were separated by Ficoll-Histopaque density gradient centrifugation and cryopreserved in liquid nitrogen vapor phase. Analytical flow cytometry was used to check the purity and quantity of every magnetically sorted T cell population. From each sorted fraction, genomic DNA was isolated and quantified by UV absorbance on a Nanodrop 2000c. Using the deep immunoSEQ assay, TCR CDR3 regions were amplified from genomic DNA by multiplex PCR. Extracted genomic DNA from each cell subset was distributed evenly across all wells of several immunoSEQ 96-well plates, and each plate was treated as a replicate. For sorted subsets, around 200 ng genomic DNA, equal to about 30,000 T cell genomes, was loaded into each replicate PCR. Purified libraries were quantified with a Qubit 3.0 fluorometer, sized on a Bioanalyzer 2100, and re-quantified with the KAPA Library Quantification kit. Each immunoSEQ 96-well plate was sequenced on its own single-read 150-cycle Illumina NextSeq 550 flow cell. The published analysis was carried out like this. The immunoSEQ output contained only junctional sequences without quality scores, so filtering could not match that applied to full-length reads. To assign V/J genes and CDR3, sequences were annotated against IMGT germline references using PyIR, a Python wrapper for IgBLAST v1.9. Reads were filtered out if the reads had weak V/J assignments (E-value above 1e-6), no CDR3, stop codons, out-of-frame junctions, or ambiguous translated residues. V3J clonotypes were defined by identical inferred V gene, J gene, and CDR3 amino acid sequence. Percentage overlap between repertoires was computed as shared unique clonotypes divided by the size of the smaller repertoire. Three approaches were used to assess repertoire richness: RTK rarefaction, the Chao1 estimator, and Recon v2.1 estimates of unobserved clonotypes. OLGA was used to compute generation probabilities for all TCRbeta clonotypes that the gDNA method yielded from a handful of donors. Drawn from immuneACCESS, this table holds only the in-frame rearrangements with V and J called that TCRdb kept. Clones are partly lost; checked studies trace under half to an unresolved V gene and leave the rest unexplained. From that table come the V and J calls and clone size; the DNA was used to work out D and trimming. The sample table holds 800,000 to 950,000 clones, of which just over 95% were seen once. The top ten clonotypes cover under 0.25% of the sample.

The sequenced sample was naive CD8+ T cells sorted from blood. According to the study, the label for this sample's cell subset or site signals: CD45RA+CCR7+. The clonotype comes from a man aged 25-45 years in good health. The sequence joins TRBV15 to TRBJ2-7; TRBD1 aligns with 11 central bases. The DNA sequence follows: TGTGCCACCAGCCAGGGACAGGGGGGCTACGAGCAGTACTTC. This codes for CATSQGQGGYEQYF.